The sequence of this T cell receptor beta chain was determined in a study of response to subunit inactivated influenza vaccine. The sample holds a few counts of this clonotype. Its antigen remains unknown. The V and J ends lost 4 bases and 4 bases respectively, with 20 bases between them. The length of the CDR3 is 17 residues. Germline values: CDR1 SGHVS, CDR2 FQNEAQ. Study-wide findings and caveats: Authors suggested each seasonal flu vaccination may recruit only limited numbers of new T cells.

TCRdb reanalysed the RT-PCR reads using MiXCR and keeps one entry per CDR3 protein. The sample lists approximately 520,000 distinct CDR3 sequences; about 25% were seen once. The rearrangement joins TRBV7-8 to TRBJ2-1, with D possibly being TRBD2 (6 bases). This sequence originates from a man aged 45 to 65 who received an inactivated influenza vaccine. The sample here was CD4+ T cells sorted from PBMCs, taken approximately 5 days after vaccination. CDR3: CASSSTAGTTTYNEQFF. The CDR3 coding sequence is TGTGCCAGCAGCTCAACAGCGGGCACAACTACTTACAATGAGCAGTTCTTC.